The clone carrying this TCR beta chain was seen a handful of times. Its antigen remains unknown. This record comes from a study of CD8 T cells in ankylosing spondylitis. Study-wide results and limits: Ankylosing spondylitis blood seemed to carry a telltale TCR beta motif made of seven or eight highly homologous variants. Peripheral blood samples showed relatively rare disease-linked clones, and these clones were CD8+.

The length of the CDR3 is 13 residues. The V and J ends lost 7 bases and 7 bases respectively, with 17 bases between them. TCRdb re-called the 5' RACE reads through MiXCR, storing one row per CDR3 protein. The repertoire includes some 250,000 distinct CDR3 sequences, 20% to 30% of them detected once, and roughly 0.67% sits in the top ten. This chain connects TRBV12-3 or TRBV12-4 to TRBJ2-7, with D perhaps TRBD1 or TRBD2 (6 bases each). The material sequenced was blood, either unsorted or a sorted T cell fraction (not recorded which). This receptor was taken from a male donor with ankylosing spondylitis or in good health (not recorded which). Written as DNA, the CDR3 is TGTGCCAGCACTACGGGACGGGGGCGAGAGCAGTACTTC. Translation gives CASTTGRGREQYF.